The entry below describes one T cell receptor beta chain. Its antigen is still unknown. Assay: immunoSEQ multiplex PCR; the TCRdb copy retains only in-frame clones and omits some. The profile covers about 87,000 clones, with 80% to 95% appearing a single time and approximately 0.48% taken by the ten largest. This sample stems from a study of Tregs in tolerant kidney transplant recipients. Study-wide points: Activated donor B cell expansion appeared to reveal the most relevant donor-specific TCRbeta repertoire. Few patients were studied, so findings need validation in larger groups.

Germline lookup yields CDR1 SGHAT and CDR2 FQNNGV. The V and J ends lost 3 bases and 4 bases, in that order; junction bases with no gene match: 4. This CDR3 spans 15 amino acids. This chain links TRBV11-2 with TRBJ1-3; 9 positions match TRBD1. The sample was CD4+ T cells from blood, taken before the transplant. This receptor was taken from a human donor who received a combined kidney and bone marrow transplant. The CDR3 DNA is TGTGCCAGCAGCTTGGGGACAGGGCCGGGAAACACCATATATTTT. This sequence encodes CASSLGTGPGNTIYF.